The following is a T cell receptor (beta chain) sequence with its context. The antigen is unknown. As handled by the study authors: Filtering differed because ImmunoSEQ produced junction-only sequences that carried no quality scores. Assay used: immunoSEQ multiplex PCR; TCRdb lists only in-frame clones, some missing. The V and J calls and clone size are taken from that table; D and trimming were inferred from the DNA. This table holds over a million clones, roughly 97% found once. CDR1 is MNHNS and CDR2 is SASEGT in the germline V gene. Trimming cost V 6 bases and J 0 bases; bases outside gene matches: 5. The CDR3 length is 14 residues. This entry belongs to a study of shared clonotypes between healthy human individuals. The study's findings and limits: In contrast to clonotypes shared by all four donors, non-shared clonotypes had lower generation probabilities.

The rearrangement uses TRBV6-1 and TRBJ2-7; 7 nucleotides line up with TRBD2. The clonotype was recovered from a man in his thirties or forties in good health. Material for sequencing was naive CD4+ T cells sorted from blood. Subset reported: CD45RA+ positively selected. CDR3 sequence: CASRELAFSYEQYF. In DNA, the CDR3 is TGTGCCAGCAGGGAACTAGCGTTCTCCTACGAGCAGTACTTC.